Shown below are 7 T cell receptor beta chains from a single sample sequenced in a study of beta chain features in type 1 diabetes (dated by TCRdb to the late 2010s). The library was built by means of the immunoSEQ multiplex PCR assay. All of the isolated RNA was reverse transcribed with the High Capacity cDNA Reverse Transcription Kit, so expressed TCRB transcripts were sequenced. Here the immuneACCESS table is served through TCRdb, limited to in-frame sequences with V and J called. Missing clones are a known gap in these copies; in checked studies unresolved V genes cover under half, and the rest lacks a known reason. The table for this sample lists around 340,000 clones; roughly 8% of them were counted only once. The leading ten clones occupy 0.44% of the sample. The sample taken for sequencing was central memory CD4+ T cells from blood. All receptors come from a woman in her late teens or twenties in good health.

Concerning this clone: Other DNA sequences from this sample encode an identical CDR3 as well. J is TRBJ1-2 and V is TRBV29-1; D not certain. V gave up 4 bases and J gave up 2 bases, with 5 bases separating them. Germline values: CDR1 SQVTM, CDR2 ANQGSEA. The CDR3 spans 11 residues. CDR3 bases: TGCAGCGTTGGTGACAACTATGGCTACACCTTC. Residues: CSVGDNYGYTF. The complete variable domain, with remaining parts taken from reference TRBV29-1 and TRBJ1-2, reads SAVISQKPSRDICQRGTSLTIQCQVDSQVTMMFWYRQQPGQSLTLIATANQGSEATYESGFVIDKFPISRPNLTFSTLTVSNMSPEDSSIYLCSVGDNYGYTFGSGTRLTVV.

This sequence joins TRBV27 and TRBJ2-2; D call uncertain. Germline CDR1 reads MNHEY; CDR2 reads SMNVEV (reference sequence). The CDR3 extends over 16 amino acids. The germline V and J ends were trimmed by 6 bases and 5 bases, with 19 bases remaining between them. The CDR3, as DNA: TGTGCCAGCAGGGGCGACGGCTTAGCCCGTACCGGGGAGCTGTTTTTT. This encodes CASRGDGLARTGELFF.

This clone was seen a few times. The chain is built from TRBV7-9 and TRBJ2-1; weak D call: TRBD2 (6 bases). From germline, CDR1 is SEHNR and CDR2 FQNEAQ (reference sequence). V was shortened by 0 bases and J by 8 bases, with 17 bases between the two germline ends. The length of the CDR3 is 16 residues. The CDR3 spells CASSLAQYASDYEQFF. In nucleotides, the CDR3 is TGTGCCAGCAGCTTAGCCCAGTATGCTAGCGACTATGAGCAGTTCTTC.

This clone occurred a few times. This rearrangement joins TRBV15 to TRBJ2-7, with 9 bases fitting TRBD1. The CDR3 extends over 13 amino acids. CDR1 LNHNV and CDR2 YYDKDF come from the germline V gene (reference sequence). The V segment lost 0 bases and the J segment 12 bases; nucleotides outside the gene matches: 6. The CDR3 DNA sequence: TGTGCCACCAGCAGAGATTTCCAGGACAGGGGGTACTTC. Its protein is CATSRDFQDRGYF.

The V and J genes are TRBV7-9 and TRBJ1-5, with a possible D match to TRBD1 (5 bases). Looked up from germline, CDR1 is SEHNR and CDR2 is FQNEAQ (reference sequence). This CDR3 spans 13 amino acids. With 6 bases removed from V and 7 bases from J, the gap between germline ends came to 13 bases. CDR3 coding DNA: TGTGCCAGCAGTCGCGGACAATCGCAGCCCCAGCATTTT. Protein sequence: CASSRGQSQPQHF.

V usage is TRBV7-9 and J usage is TRBJ1-1; weak D call: TRBD1 (6 bases). The CDR3 sequence is 14 residues long. Germline V gene lookup returns CDR1 SEHNR and CDR2 FQNEAQ (reference sequence). Trimming cost V 2 bases and J 4 bases, with 11 bases left between them. The CDR3 DNA reads as TGTGCCAGCAGCTTATTGCAGGGGCCCACTGAAGCTTTCTTT. Translation: CASSLLQGPTEAFF.

Turning to this clone: Other DNA sequences in this specimen translate into the identical CDR3. The chain combines TRBV6-6 with TRBJ1-1; D remains ambiguous. The V end lost 5 bases, the J end lost 1 base, and 8 bases lay between the germline ends. The CDR3 length is 13 residues. Looked up from germline, CDR1 is MNHNY and CDR2 is SVGAGI (reference sequence). DNA of the CDR3: TGTGCCAGCAGTAGTCAACGGAACACTGAAGCTTTCTTT. This encodes CASSSQRNTEAFF.